This is a list of T cell receptor beta chains from one sample in a study of OX40 agonist ivuxolimab in advanced cancers. Sequencing used immunoSEQ multiplex PCR; TCRdb keeps in-frame clones, though not all of them. The data show approximately 75,000 clones, more than 90% seen once. The input for sequencing was CD4+ or CD8+ T cells sorted from blood, taken in a trial of the OX40 agonist ivuxolimab. The receptors were sampled from an adult with an advanced solid tumor such as melanoma, head and neck, liver or kidney cancer. The CDR3 runs from the conserved cysteine through the conserved F or W. The D gene is left open where the match is weak. Not every row has a clone size; where given, it reads once, few, many or a size class.

J gene	D gene	clone size	V gene	CDR3 DNA	CDR3 protein
TRBJ1-1	.	.	TRBV14	TGTGCCAGCAGCCAAATGGAGAACACTGAAGCTTTCTTT	CASSQMENTEAFF
TRBJ2-7	TRBD1	.	TRBV29-1	TGCAGCGTTGGACAGGGGTCTCACGAGCAGTACTTC	CSVGQGSHEQYF
TRBJ2-3	TRBD2	.	TRBV2	TGTGCCAGCAGGGCCTTGTATAGCGGGGGGCCCGGGGGGACAGATACGCAGTATTTT	CASRALYSGGPGGTDTQYF
TRBJ2-3	TRBD2	.	TRBV19	TGTGCCAGTAGTCCTCGGACTAGTACTAGCACAGATACGCAGTATTTT	CASSPRTSTSTDTQYF
TRBJ2-7	.	.	TRBV7-8	TGTGCCAGCAGCTTAGCCCAGGGCACCTACGAGCAGTACTTC	CASSLAQGTYEQYF
TRBJ2-1	.	.	TRBV5-4	TGTGCCAGCAGCTTCCTTGGCTCCTACAATGAGCAGTTCTTC	CASSFLGSYNEQFF
TRBJ2-1	.	.	TRBV5-5	TGTGCCAGCAGCTTGGAAGGAATATCCGGCGGTGAGCAGTTCTTC	CASSLEGISGGEQFF
TRBJ2-5	.	.	TRBV10-3	TGTGCCATCAGTGAGTCGGGGGGGCTCGAGACCCAGTACTTC	CAISESGGLETQYF
TRBJ2-7	TRBD1	.	TRBV28	TGTGCCAGCACCAGGACAGGGTCCGTCTACGAGCAGTACTTC	CASTRTGSVYEQYF
TRBJ2-3	.	once	TRBV30	TGTGCCTGGAGTGCCCTACTAGATTCGGATACGCAGTATTTT	CAWSALLDSDTQYF
TRBJ2-3	TRBD2	.	TRBV7-8	TGTGCCAGCAGCTTACCTAGCGGCCCAGGAGGAGATACGCAGTATTTT	CASSLPSGPGGDTQYF
TRBJ1-1	.	.	TRBV7-2	TGTGCCAGCAGCTTAGAGGTGAACACTGAAGCTTTCTTT	CASSLEVNTEAFF
TRBJ1-3	.	few	TRBV7-9	TGTGCCAGCAGCTCACAGGGTTACTCTGGAAACACCATATATTTT	CASSSQGYSGNTIYF
TRBJ2-7	TRBD1	.	TRBV7-2	TGTGCCAGCAGCCCTAAACGGACAGGAGCCCTTTACGAGCAGTACTTC	CASSPKRTGALYEQYF